This TCR beta chain was sequenced during a study of cytomegalovirus exposure and HLA in healthy donors. Study context: Clustering assigned approximately 78% of the approximately 400 genotyped donors to the Caucasian-associated ancestry cluster. Findings of the study overall: Other equally common chains were less clonally expanded than HLA-associated TCR beta chains, a later analysis showed. In a later analysis, at a false discovery rate of 0.05, approximately 15,000 TCR beta sequences matched HLA alleles.

The PCR ran on 60 Vbeta and 13 Jbeta primers. The protocol was immunoSEQ multiplex PCR, while the TCRdb copy is restricted to in-frame clones and leaves out a portion. Found here are some 110,000 clones, about three quarters of them singletons; the top ten hold around 6.4%. With regard to this clone: The antigen remains undetermined.

CDR3 length: 14 amino acids. Germline V gene lookup returns CDR1 MNHEY and CDR2 SVGAGI. V lost 6 bases to trimming and J lost 2 bases; unmatched junction nucleotides: 5. The TCR comes from a woman aged 50 to 60 in good health and CMV-seropositive. Sequenced sample: PBMCs. This chain joins TRBV6-5 and TRBJ2-7; TRBD1 aligns across 9 bases. The CDR3 here is CASRRDRGTYEQYF. The CDR3, as DNA: TGTGCCAGCAGGAGAGACAGGGGGACCTACGAGCAGTACTTC.